Here is one T cell receptor (beta chain) with its context. Its target is not known. The data originate from a study of somatic mutations in cytotoxic T cells in rheumatoid arthritis. Findings and caveats of the study: Age was associated with higher CD8+ clonality in rheumatoid arthritis patients, not in healthy controls.

The CDR3 runs to 16 residues. Germline V gives CDR1 MGHRA, CDR2 YSYEKL. The ends lost 4 bases at V and 6 bases at J; junction bases unmatched: 9. Here immunoSEQ multiplex PCR was the method, and the copy in TCRdb shows in-frame clones only, minus some. This table has 20,000 to 25,000 clones, around 84% appearing once. The rearrangement links TRBV4-1 to TRBJ2-1, with TRBD2 matching over 10 bases. This sequence was found in a woman between 50 and 59 years old in good health. The specimen was CD8+ T cells sorted from blood. The CDR3, as DNA: TGCGCCAGCAGCCCAGAAGGGTGGACTAGCGGCAATGAGCAGTTCTTC. Translating gives CASSPEGWTSGNEQFF.